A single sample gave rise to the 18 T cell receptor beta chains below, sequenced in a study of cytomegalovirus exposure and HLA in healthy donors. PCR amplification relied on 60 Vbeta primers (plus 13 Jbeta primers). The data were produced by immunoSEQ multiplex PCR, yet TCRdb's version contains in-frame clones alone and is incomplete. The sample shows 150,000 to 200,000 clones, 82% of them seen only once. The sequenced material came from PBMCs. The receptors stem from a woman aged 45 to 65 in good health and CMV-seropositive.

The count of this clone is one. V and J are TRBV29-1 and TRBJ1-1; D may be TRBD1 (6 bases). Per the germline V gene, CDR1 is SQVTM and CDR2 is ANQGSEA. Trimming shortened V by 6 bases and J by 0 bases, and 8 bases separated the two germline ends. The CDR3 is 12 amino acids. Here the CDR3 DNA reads TGCAGCGTGGGGACACTGAACACTGAAGCTTTCTTT. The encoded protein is CSVGTLNTEAFF.

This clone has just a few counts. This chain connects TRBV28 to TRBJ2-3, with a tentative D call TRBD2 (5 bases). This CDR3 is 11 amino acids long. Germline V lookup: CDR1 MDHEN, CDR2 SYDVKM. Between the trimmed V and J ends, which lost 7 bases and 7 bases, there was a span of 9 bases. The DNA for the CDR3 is TGTGCCAGCACGGACTCACATACGCAGTATTTT. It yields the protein CASTDSHTQYF.

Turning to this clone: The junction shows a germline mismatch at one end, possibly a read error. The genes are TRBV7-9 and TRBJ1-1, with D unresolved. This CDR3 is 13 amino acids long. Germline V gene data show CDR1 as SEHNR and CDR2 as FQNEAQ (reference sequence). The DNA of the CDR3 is TGTTCCAGCAGCTTAGTAGTCCTTGGTGAAGCTTTCTTT. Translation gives CSSSLVVLGEAFF.

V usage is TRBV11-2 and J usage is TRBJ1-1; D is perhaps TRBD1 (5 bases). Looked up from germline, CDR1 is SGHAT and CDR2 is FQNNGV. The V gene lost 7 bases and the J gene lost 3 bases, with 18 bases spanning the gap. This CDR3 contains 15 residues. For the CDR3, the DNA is TGTGCCAGCAAATATCAAAGGGGCGCGGACACTGAAGCTTTCTTT. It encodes CASKYQRGADTEAFF.

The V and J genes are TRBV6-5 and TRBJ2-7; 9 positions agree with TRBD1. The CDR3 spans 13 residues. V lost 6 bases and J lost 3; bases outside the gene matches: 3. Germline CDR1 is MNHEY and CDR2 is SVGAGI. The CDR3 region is CASSKTGGYEQYF. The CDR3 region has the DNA TGTGCCAGCAGCAAGACAGGGGGCTACGAGCAGTACTTC.

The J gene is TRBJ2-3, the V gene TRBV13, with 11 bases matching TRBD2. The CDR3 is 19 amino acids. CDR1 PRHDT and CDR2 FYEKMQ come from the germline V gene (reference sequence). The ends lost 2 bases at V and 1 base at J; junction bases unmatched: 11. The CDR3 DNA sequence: TGTGCCAGCAGCTTAAGAGGTAGCGGGGGGGCGTTGGGCACAGATACGCAGTATTTT. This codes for CASSLRGSGGALGTDTQYF.

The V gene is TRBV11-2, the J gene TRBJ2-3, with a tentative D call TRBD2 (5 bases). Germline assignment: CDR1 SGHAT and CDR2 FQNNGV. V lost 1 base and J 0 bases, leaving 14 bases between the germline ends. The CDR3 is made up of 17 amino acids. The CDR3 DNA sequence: TGTGCCAGCAGCTTAGGGAGCAGCGGCCTTAGCACAGATACGCAGTATTTT. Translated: CASSLGSSGLSTDTQYF.

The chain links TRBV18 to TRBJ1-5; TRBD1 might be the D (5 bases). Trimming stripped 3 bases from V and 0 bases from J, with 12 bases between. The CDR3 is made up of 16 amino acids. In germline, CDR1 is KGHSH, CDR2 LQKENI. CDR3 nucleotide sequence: TGTGCCAGCTCACCCTTTGGGGCTTATAGCAATCAGCCCCAGCATTTT. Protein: CASSPFGAYSNQPQHF.

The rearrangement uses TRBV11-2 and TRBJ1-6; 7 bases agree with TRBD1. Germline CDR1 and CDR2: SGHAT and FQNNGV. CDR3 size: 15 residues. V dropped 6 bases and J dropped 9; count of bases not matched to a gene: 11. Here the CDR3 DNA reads TGTGCCAGCAGACAAAGTAGGGGGCAGGCTTCACCCCTCCACTTT. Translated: CASRQSRGQASPLHF.

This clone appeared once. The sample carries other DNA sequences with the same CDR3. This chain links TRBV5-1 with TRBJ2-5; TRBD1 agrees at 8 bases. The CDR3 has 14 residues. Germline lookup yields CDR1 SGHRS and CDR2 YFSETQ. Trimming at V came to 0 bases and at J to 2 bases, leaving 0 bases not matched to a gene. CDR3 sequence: CASSLGQGQETQYF. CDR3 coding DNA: TGCGCCAGCAGCTTGGGACAGGGGCAAGAGACCCAGTACTTC. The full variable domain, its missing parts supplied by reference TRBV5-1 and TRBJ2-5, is KAGVTQTPRYLIKTRGQQVTLSCSPISGHRSVSWYQQTPGQGLQFLFEYFSETQRNKGNFPGRFSGRQFSNSRSEMNVSTLELGDSALYLCASSLGQGQETQYFGPGTRLLVL.

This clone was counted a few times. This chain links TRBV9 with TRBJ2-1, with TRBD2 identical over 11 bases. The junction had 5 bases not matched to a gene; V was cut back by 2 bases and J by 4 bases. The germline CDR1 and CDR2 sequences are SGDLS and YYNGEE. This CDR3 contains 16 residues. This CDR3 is CASSVPSSGGYNEQFF. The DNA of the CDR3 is TGTGCCAGCAGCGTTCCGTCTAGCGGGGGGTACAATGAGCAGTTCTTC.

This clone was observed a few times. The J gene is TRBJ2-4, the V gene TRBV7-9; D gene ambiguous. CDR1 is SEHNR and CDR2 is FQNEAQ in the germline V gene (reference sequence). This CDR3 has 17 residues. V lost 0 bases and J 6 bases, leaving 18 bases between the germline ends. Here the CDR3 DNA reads TGTGCCAGCAGCTTAGCGGCACGCGGTGGTAGTGGAAACATTCAGTACTTC. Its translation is CASSLAARGGSGNIQYF.

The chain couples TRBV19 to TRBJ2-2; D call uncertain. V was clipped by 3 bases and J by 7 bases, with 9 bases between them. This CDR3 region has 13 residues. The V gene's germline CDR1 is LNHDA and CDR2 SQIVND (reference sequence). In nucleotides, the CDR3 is TGTGCCAGTAGTATCGCACTTATCGGGGAGCTGTTTTTT. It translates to CASSIALIGELFF.

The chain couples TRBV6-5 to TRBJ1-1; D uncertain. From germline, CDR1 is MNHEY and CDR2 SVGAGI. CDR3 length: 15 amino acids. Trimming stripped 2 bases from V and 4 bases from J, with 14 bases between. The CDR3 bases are TGTGCCAGCAGTTACGGGTTGACAATGGTCACTGAAGCTTTCTTT. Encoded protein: CASSYGLTMVTEAFF.

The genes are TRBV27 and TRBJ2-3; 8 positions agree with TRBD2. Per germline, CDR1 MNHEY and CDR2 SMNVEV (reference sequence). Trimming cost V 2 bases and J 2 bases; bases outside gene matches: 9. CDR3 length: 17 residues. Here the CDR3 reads CASSLVPSGRYTDTQYF. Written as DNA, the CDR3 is TGTGCCAGCAGTTTAGTCCCTAGCGGGCGCTACACAGATACGCAGTATTTT.

CDR3 sequence (DNA): TGTGCCAGCAGCTTCTTTCAGGGGCAGAGGAATGAGCAGTTCTTC. Translated: CASSFFQGQRNEQFF. V gene TRBV7-9 combines with J gene TRBJ2-1; D possibly corresponds to TRBD1 (6 bases). Germline CDR1 SEHNR, CDR2 FQNEAQ (reference sequence). V shed 3 bases and J shed 7 bases, with 16 bases lying between them. CDR3 length equals 15 residues.

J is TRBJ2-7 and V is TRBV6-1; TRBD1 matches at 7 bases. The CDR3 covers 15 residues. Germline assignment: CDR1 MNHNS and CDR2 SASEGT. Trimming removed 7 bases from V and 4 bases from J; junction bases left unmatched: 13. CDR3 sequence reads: CASILFGTAMYEQYF. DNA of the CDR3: TGTGCCAGCATCCTGTTCGGGACAGCCATGTACGAGCAGTACTTC.

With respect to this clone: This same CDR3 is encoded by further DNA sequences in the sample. CDR3 protein: CASSLAGLAGYNEQFF. CDR3 sequence (DNA): TGTGCCAGCAGCTTGGCGGGGCTAGCGGGTTACAATGAGCAGTTCTTC. J is TRBJ2-1 and V is TRBV5-4, with TRBD2 matching over 8 bases. This CDR3 is 16 amino acids long. The germline V gene has CDR1 SGHNT and CDR2 YYREEE (reference sequence). Losses at the gene ends were 0 bases for V and 4 bases for J; bases not matched to a gene: 6.